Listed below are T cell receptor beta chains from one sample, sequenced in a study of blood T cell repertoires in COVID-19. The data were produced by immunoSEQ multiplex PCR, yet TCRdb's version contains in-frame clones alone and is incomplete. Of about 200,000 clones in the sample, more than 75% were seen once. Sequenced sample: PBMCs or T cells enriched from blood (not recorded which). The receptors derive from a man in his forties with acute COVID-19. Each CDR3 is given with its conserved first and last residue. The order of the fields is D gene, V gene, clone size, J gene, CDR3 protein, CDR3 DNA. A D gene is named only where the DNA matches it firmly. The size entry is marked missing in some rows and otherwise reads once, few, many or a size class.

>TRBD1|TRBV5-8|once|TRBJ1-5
CASSLVDRDQPQHF
TGTGCCAGCAGCTTGGTGGACAGGGATCAGCCCCAGCATTTT
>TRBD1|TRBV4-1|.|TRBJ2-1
CASSQIGWDRVYNEQFF
TGCGCCAGCAGCCAAATTGGATGGGACAGGGTCTACAATGAGCAGTTCTTC
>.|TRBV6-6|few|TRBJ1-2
CATQAGGSYGYTF
TGTGCCACCCAAGCGGGGGGGAGTTATGGCTACACCTTC
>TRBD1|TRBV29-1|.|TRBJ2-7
CSAGTGTGKNEQYF
TGCAGCGCAGGTACCGGGACAGGGAAGAACGAGCAGTACTTC
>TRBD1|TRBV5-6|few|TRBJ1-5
CASSLAGQGTWQPQHF
TGTGCCAGCAGCTTGGCGGGACAGGGGACATGGCAGCCCCAGCATTTT
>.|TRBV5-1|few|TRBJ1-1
CASSLAGQGSTEAFF
TGCGCCAGCAGCTTGGCCGGTCAGGGGTCCACTGAAGCTTTCTTT
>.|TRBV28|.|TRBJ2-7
CASSLGSRGEQYF
TGTGCCAGCAGTTTAGGGTCCAGGGGAGAGCAGTACTTC
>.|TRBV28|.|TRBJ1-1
CASMGKGAAEAFF
TGTGCCAGCATGGGAAAAGGGGCGGCTGAAGCTTTCTTT
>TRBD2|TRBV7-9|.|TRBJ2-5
CASSLPLAVGETQYF
TGTGCCAGCAGCTTACCACTAGCGGTGGGGGAGACCCAGTACTTC
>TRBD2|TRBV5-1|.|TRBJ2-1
CASSPGTSGGGYNEQFF
TGCGCCAGCAGCCCTGGGACTAGCGGGGGCGGCTACAATGAGCAGTTCTTC
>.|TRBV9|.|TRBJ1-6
CASSGEGGSYNSPLHF
TGTGCCAGCAGCGGGGAGGGGGGCTCCTATAATTCACCCCTCCACTTT
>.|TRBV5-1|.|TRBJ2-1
CASSLKGSSDRDEQFF
TGCGCCAGCAGCTTGAAGGGGTCTAGCGATAGGGATGAGCAGTTCTTC
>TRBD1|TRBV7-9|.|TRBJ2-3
CASSSDPQGNTDTQYF
TGTGCCAGCAGCTCAGACCCACAGGGGAACACAGATACGCAGTATTTT
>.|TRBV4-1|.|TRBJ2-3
CASSQVLGAPTDTQYF
TGCGCCAGCAGCCAAGTGTTAGGGGCACCAACAGATACGCAGTATTTT
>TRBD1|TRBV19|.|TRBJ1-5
CASSRHRGGLNSNQPQHF
TGTGCCAGTAGTAGGCACAGGGGGGGACTTAATAGCAATCAGCCCCAGCATTTT
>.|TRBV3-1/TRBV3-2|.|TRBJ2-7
CASSSEVAYEQYF
TGTGCCAGCAGCTCGGAGGTGGCCTACGAGCAGTACTTC
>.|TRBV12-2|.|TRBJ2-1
CASRLAQGTSGSGSYNEQFF
TGTGCAAGTCGCTTAGCGCAGGGGACTAGCGGGAGTGGATCCTACAATGAGCAGTTCTTC
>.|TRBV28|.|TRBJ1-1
CASRTSGENTEAFF
TGTGCCAGCCGCACCAGCGGTGAGAACACTGAAGCTTTCTTT
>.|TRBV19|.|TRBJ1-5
CASRRAARSNQPQHF
TGTGCCAGCCGGCGGGCAGCGAGGAGCAATCAGCCCCAGCATTTT
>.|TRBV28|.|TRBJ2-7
CASRLAPPGVQYF
TGTGCCAGCAGGTTAGCGCCCCCCGGGGTGCAGTACTTC
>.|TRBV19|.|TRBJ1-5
CASSQGYNDQPQHF
TGTGCCAGTAGTCAGGGGTACAACGATCAGCCCCAGCATTTT
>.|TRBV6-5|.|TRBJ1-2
CASSYSQGRSYGYTF
TGTGCCAGCAGTTACTCGCAGGGTCGTTCCTATGGCTACACCTTC
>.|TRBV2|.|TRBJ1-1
CASRGLRGNTEAFF
TGTGCCAGCAGGGGACTCCGGGGTAACACTGAAGCTTTCTTT
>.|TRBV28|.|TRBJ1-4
CASSLGGDPNEKLFF
TGTGCCAGCAGTTTAGGTGGAGACCCAAATGAAAAACTGTTTTTT
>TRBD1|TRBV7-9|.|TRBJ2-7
CASSFGTGGYEQYF
TGTGCCAGCAGCTTTGGGACAGGGGGCTACGAGCAGTACTTC
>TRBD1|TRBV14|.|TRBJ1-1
CASSRDRVVAFF
TGTGCCAGCAGCCGAGACAGGGTGGTAGCTTTCTTT
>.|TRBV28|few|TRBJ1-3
CASSLFGAISGNTIYF
TGTGCCAGCAGTTTATTTGGGGCTATTTCTGGAAACACCATATATTTT
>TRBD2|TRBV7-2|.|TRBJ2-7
CASSPSTSGRSYEQYF
TGTGCCAGCAGCCCATCGACTAGCGGGAGGAGCTACGAGCAGTACTTC
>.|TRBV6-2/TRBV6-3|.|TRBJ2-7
CASSYLRIEQYF
TGTGCCAGCAGTTACCTCCGTATCGAGCAGTACTTC
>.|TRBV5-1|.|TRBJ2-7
CASSLGGGTYEQYF
TGCGCCAGCAGCTTGGGAGGTGGAACCTACGAGCAGTACTTC
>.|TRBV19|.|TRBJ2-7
CASSPESRGRGYEQYF
TGTGCCAGTAGTCCCGAATCACGGGGCAGGGGCTACGAGCAGTACTTC
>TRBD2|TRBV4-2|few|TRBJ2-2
CASSQAASGRPNVNTGELFF
TGTGCCAGCAGCCAAGCAGCTAGCGGGAGGCCTAATGTGAACACCGGGGAGCTGTTTTTT
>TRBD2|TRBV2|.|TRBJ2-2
CASSGGGRTGELFF
TGTGCCAGCAGTGGGGGCGGGAGGACCGGGGAGCTGTTTTTT
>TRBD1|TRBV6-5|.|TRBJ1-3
CASTRGTSGNTIYF
TGTGCCAGCACCAGGGGGACCTCTGGAAACACCATATATTTT
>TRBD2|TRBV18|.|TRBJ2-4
CASSPPGRGGNIQYF
TGTGCCAGCTCACCACCGGGGAGGGGTGGAAACATTCAGTACTTC
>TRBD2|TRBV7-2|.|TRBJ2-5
CASSPRSAGTGETQYF
TGTGCCAGCAGCCCTAGATCAGCGGGAACCGGGGAGACCCAGTACTTC
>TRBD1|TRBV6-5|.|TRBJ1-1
CASSPPDRATEAFF
TGTGCCAGCAGTCCCCCTGACAGGGCCACTGAAGCTTTCTTT
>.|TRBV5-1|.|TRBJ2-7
CASTRDSSSYEQYF
TGCGCCAGCACCCGAGACAGTAGCTCCTACGAGCAGTACTTC
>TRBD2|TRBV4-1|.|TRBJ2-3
CASSSQKTSGSTDTQYF
TGCGCCAGCAGCTCACAAAAGACTAGCGGGAGCACAGATACGCAGTATTTT
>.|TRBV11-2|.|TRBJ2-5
CASSSDRNQETQYF
TGTGCCAGCAGCTCGGACAGAAACCAAGAGACCCAGTACTTC
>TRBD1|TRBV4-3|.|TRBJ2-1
CASSQAPRGEQFF
TGCGCCAGCAGCCAAGCCCCCAGGGGGGAGCAGTTCTTC
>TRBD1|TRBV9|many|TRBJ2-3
CASSVTGDGTDTQYF
TGTGCCAGCAGCGTGACAGGGGATGGCACAGATACGCAGTATTTT
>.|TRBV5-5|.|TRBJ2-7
CASSGRSAGLAHEQYF
TGTGCCAGCAGCGGCCGATCAGCTGGGCTAGCCCACGAGCAGTACTTC
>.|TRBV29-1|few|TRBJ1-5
CSVGGTRGQPQHF
TGCAGCGTTGGCGGAACACGGGGTCAGCCCCAGCATTTT
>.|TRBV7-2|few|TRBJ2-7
CASSLQQTIYEQYF
TGTGCCAGCAGCTTACAACAGACTATTTACGAGCAGTACTTC
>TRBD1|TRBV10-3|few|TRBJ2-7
CAISVRDRAPYEQYF
TGTGCCATCAGTGTTAGGGACAGGGCCCCCTACGAGCAGTACTTC
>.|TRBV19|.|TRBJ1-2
CASSIRINYGYTF
TGTGCCAGTAGTATTAGAATCAACTATGGCTACACCTTC
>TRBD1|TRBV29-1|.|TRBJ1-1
CSGKTGENTEAFF
TGCAGCGGGAAGACAGGGGAGAACACTGAAGCTTTCTTT
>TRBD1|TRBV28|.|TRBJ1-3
CASSFITMDRDRNTIYF
TGTGCCAGCAGTTTTATCACGATGGACAGGGACCGAAACACCATATATTTT
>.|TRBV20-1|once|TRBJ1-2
CSAKRGDGYTF
TGCAGTGCCAAACGGGGGGATGGCTACACCTTC
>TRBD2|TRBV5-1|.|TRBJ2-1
CASSLGGLAGDEQFF
TGCGCCAGCAGCTTGGGGGGACTAGCGGGTGATGAGCAGTTCTTC
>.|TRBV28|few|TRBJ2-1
CASNPAGSPYNEQFF
TGTGCCAGCAACCCCGCGGGATCACCTTACAATGAGCAGTTCTTC
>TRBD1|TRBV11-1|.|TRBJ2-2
CASSARTGGFPGELFF
TGTGCCAGCAGCGCCCGAACAGGGGGGTTTCCCGGGGAGCTGTTTTTT
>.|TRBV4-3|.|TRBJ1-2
CASSQDKGGYTF
TGCGCCAGCAGCCAAGATAAGGGCGGGTACACCTTC
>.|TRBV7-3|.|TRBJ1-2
CASSLSPARTVEGYGYTF
TGTGCCAGCAGCTTAAGCCCGGCCCGGACAGTCGAGGGCTATGGCTACACCTTC